The 30 T cell receptor beta chains below were found in one sample sequenced in a study of blood T cell repertoires in COVID-19. Sequencing was performed with immunoSEQ multiplex PCR; in TCRdb, only in-frame clones are kept and a portion is missing. The sample consists of approximately 170,000 clones, 65% to 85% of them appearing once. Sequenced: peripheral blood. The source is a human donor with acute or convalescent COVID-19. The donor label of this sample is uncertain.

V is TRBV10-3 and J is TRBJ2-3; the match to TRBD2 covers 8 bases. The CDR3 is 17 residues long. From germline, CDR1 is ENHRY and CDR2 SYGVKD. V trimming: 6 bases; J trimming: 2 bases; junction bases outside the gene matches: 13. In DNA form, the CDR3 reads TGTGCCATCAGCCCAACTAAGCTAGCGGGCTACACAGATACGCAGTATTTT. It translates to CAISPTKLAGYTDTQYF.

The chain combines TRBV6-1 with TRBJ1-5; TRBD1 matches at 7 bases. The ends lost 5 bases at V and 4 bases at J; junction bases unmatched: 5. Germline assignment: CDR1 MNHNS and CDR2 SASEGT. There are 14 residues in the CDR3. The DNA for the CDR3 is TGTGCCAGCAGTATGGACAGGAGAAATCAGCCCCAGCATTTT. It translates to CASSMDRRNQPQHF.

This chain connects TRBV12-3 or TRBV12-4 to TRBJ1-2; no reliable D call. The germline V and J ends were trimmed by 4 bases and 1 base, with 4 bases remaining between them. The CDR3 runs to 12 residues. The CDR3 sequence is CASSSRNYGYTF. The CDR3 nucleotides are TGTGCCAGCAGTTCCCGTAACTATGGCTACACCTTC.

The chain links TRBV23-1 to TRBJ2-2, with TRBD1 identical over 8 bases. TRBV23-1 is given ORF status, its function remaining uncertain. After removal of 4 bases from V and 5 bases from J, the junction contained 12 bases not matched to a gene. The CDR3 spans 17 residues. The DNA of the CDR3 is TGCGCCAGCAGTCCAGTCAGGGGGCTGTCGAGGACCGGGGAGCTGTTTTTT. Protein product: CASSPVRGLSRTGELFF.

The rearrangement uses TRBV5-4 and TRBJ2-1; perhaps TRBD2 as D (6 bases). CDR3 length equals 14 residues. CDR1 is SGHNT, CDR2 YYREEE, per germline (reference sequence). V was clipped by 4 bases and J by 3 bases, with 11 bases between them. DNA for the CDR3: TGTGCCAGCAGCGGGAAGACTAGCTACAATGAGCAGTTCTTC. Protein product: CASSGKTSYNEQFF.

The chain uses TRBV5-1 and TRBJ2-1; D unclear. Germline CDR1 and CDR2: SGHRS and YFSETQ. Trimming took 3 bases from V and 9 from J, leaving 13 bases between them. CDR3 length: 13 amino acids. The CDR3 loop reads CASSSLLEGEQFF. The DNA of the CDR3 is TGCGCCAGCAGCTCCCTGCTAGAAGGTGAGCAGTTCTTC.

The CDR3 coding sequence is TGTGCCAGCACCGGACAGGGGGGCACTGAAGCTTTCTTT. Translating it yields CASTGQGGTEAFF. The V call is TRBV18, the J call TRBJ1-1; 10 positions match TRBD1. Germline assignment: CDR1 KGHSH and CDR2 LQKENI. V trimming: 8 bases; J trimming: 4 bases; junction bases outside the gene matches: 4. This CDR3 contains 13 residues.

V is TRBV12-5 and J is TRBJ2-7; D may be TRBD2 (6 bases). The CDR3 is 14 amino acids. V shed 8 bases and J shed 2 bases, with 16 bases lying between them. Germline loops: CDR1 LGHNT, CDR2 FRNRAP. The CDR3 DNA sequence: TGTGCTAGTAGCCCCGGGAGAGATCCCTACGAGCAGTACTTC. This translates into CASSPGRDPYEQYF. The full variable domain, rest sourced from reference TRBV12-5 and TRBJ2-7, is DARVTQTPRHKVTEMGQEVTMRCQPILGHNTVFWYRQTMMQGLELLAYFRNRAPLDDSGMPKDRFSAEMPDATLATLKIQPSEPRDSAVYFCASSPGRDPYEQYFGPGTRLTVT.

V usage is TRBV9 and J usage is TRBJ2-1, with TRBD1 identical over 7 bases. With V trimmed by 4 bases and J by 5 bases, 6 bases remained unmatched. CDR1 is SGDLS and CDR2 is YYNGEE in the germline V gene. The CDR3 sequence is 14 residues long. This CDR3 is CASSPQTGNNEQFF. In nucleotides, the CDR3 is TGTGCCAGCAGCCCTCAGACAGGGAACAATGAGCAGTTCTTC.

The V and J genes are TRBV5-6 and TRBJ1-2; 7 nucleotides match TRBD1. The CDR3 is 16 residues long. J was trimmed by 0 bases and V by 3 bases; bases with no gene match: 8. CDR1 and CDR2 (germline): SGHDT, YYEEEE. The CDR3 reads CASSSRGVPSNYGYTF. The CDR3, as DNA: TGTGCCAGCAGCTCCAGGGGGGTTCCCTCTAACTATGGCTACACCTTC.

This chain joins TRBV28 and TRBJ2-7; perhaps TRBD2 as D (6 bases). CDR1 is MDHEN and CDR2 is SYDVKM in the germline V gene. Trimming shortened V by 3 bases and J by 3 bases, and 27 bases separated the two germline ends. The CDR3 spans 19 residues. The chain's CDR3 is CASSFPSGTYSRFDYEQYF. The CDR3 nucleotides read TGTGCCAGCAGTTTTCCCTCCGGGACTTATAGCCGGTTTGACTACGAGCAGTACTTC.

V gene TRBV21-1 combines with J gene TRBJ2-1; TRBD2, as called in the table, went unchecked against the DNA. TRBV21-1 is deemed a pseudogene. The CDR3 spans 18 residues. The CDR3 reads CASSKRVQAGASYNEQFF. CDR3 nucleotide sequence: TGTGCCAGCAGCAAACGGGTTCAAGCGGGCGCTTCCTACAATGAGCAGTTCTTC.

This sequence joins TRBV19 and TRBJ1-1; D might be TRBD1 (5 bases). This CDR3 comprises 15 residues. V lost 2 bases and J 3 bases, leaving 13 bases between the germline ends. Germline CDR1 LNHDA, CDR2 SQIVND (reference sequence). In DNA, the CDR3 is TGTGCCAGTAGTATACCCAGGGAAGGATACACTGAAGCTTTCTTT. Translating it yields CASSIPREGYTEAFF. Full variable domain (outside the CDR3, taken from reference TRBV19 and TRBJ1-1): DGGITQSPKYLFRKEGQNVTLSCEQNLNHDAMYWYRQDPGQGLRLIYYSQIVNDFQKGDIAEGYSVSREKKESFPLTVTSAQKNPTAFYLCASSIPREGYTEAFFGQGTRLTVV.

The rearrangement links TRBV7-2 to TRBJ2-1; tentative D call: TRBD2 (5 bases). V dropped 1 base and J dropped 9 bases, with 7 bases sitting between them. In germline, CDR1 is SGHTA, CDR2 FQGNSA. The CDR3 runs 12 residues. DNA of the CDR3: TGTGCCAGCAGCTTAGTACGGGGTGAGCAGTTCTTC. This translates into CASSLVRGEQFF.

In DNA form, the CDR3 reads TGTGCCAGTAGTACAGGGACAGGCAGAAACACTGAAGCTTTCTTT. Its translation: CASSTGTGRNTEAFF. The chain joins TRBV19 to TRBJ1-1, with 8 bases that match TRBD1. The V gene end was trimmed by 4 bases and the J gene end by 2 bases; junction bases not matched to a gene: 6. The germline V gene has CDR1 LNHDA and CDR2 SQIVND (reference sequence). The CDR3 extends over 15 amino acids.

V usage is TRBV11-3 and J usage is TRBJ2-3; D unclear. Germline-derived CDR1 and CDR2 are SGHNT and YENEEA. Between the trimmed V and J ends, which lost 2 bases and 5 bases, there was a span of 11 bases. There are 14 residues in the CDR3. The CDR3 DNA follows: TGTGCCAGCAGCTTATCCCGTCTCGGAGATACGCAGTATTTT. This codes for CASSLSRLGDTQYF.

The chain employs TRBV5-4 and TRBJ1-6; 8 nucleotides match TRBD1. With 1 base clipped from V and 5 bases from J, the junction kept 2 bases outside the gene matches. The CDR3 length is 15 residues. From germline, CDR1 is SGHNT and CDR2 YYREEE (reference sequence). The CDR3 sequence: CASSLSGGDNSPLHF. The CDR3 nucleotides are TGTGCCAGCAGCTTGTCAGGGGGCGATAATTCACCCCTCCACTTT.

The chain links TRBV5-1 to TRBJ1-4, with 11 bases identical to TRBD1. The CDR3 loop spans 17 amino acids. Germline loops: CDR1 SGHRS, CDR2 YFSETQ. Unmatched junction bases numbered 5, after V lost 1 base and J lost 3 bases. CDR3 in amino acids: CASSLRGQGVANEKLFF. The DNA for the CDR3 is TGCGCCAGCAGCTTGAGGGGACAGGGGGTGGCTAATGAAAAACTGTTTTTT.

In the case of this clone: Distinct nucleotide sequences in the sample also encode this CDR3. V usage is TRBV3-1 (or the pseudogene TRBV3-2) and J usage is TRBJ1-5; 7 nucleotides match TRBD1. Trimming took 0 bases from V and 2 from J; bases not matched to a gene: 4. Germline assignment: CDR1 LGHDT and CDR2 YNNKEL (reference sequence). This CDR3 is built from 16 residues. The CDR3 sequence: CASSQDSRGGNQPQHF. In DNA form, the CDR3 reads TGTGCCAGCAGCCAAGATTCCAGGGGGGGCAATCAGCCCCAGCATTTT.

The chain recombines TRBV6-1 with TRBJ2-7; D perhaps matches TRBD2 (6 bases). The CDR3 is made up of 17 amino acids. Deletions cut 2 bases from V and 7 bases from J, with 24 bases between. Germline CDR1 reads MNHNS; CDR2 reads SASEGT. CDR3 in amino acids: CASSERGRGSFSGEQYF. The CDR3 nucleotides read TGTGCCAGCAGTGAAAGGGGTCGGGGGAGTTTTTCGGGTGAGCAGTACTTC.

V and J are TRBV18 and TRBJ2-7; 11 bases align to TRBD2. With 1 base clipped from V and 2 bases from J, the junction kept 4 bases outside the gene matches. The CDR3 has 16 amino acids. Germline CDR1 KGHSH, CDR2 LQKENI. The CDR3 DNA reads as TGTGCCAGCTCACCACTCAGACTAGCGGGGACCTACGAGCAGTACTTC. Its translation: CASSPLRLAGTYEQYF.

This clone was seen a single time. This chain links TRBV2 with TRBJ1-5; possible D gene TRBD1, 5 bases. V was cut by 1 base and J by 4 bases, with 11 bases left in between. The CDR3 sequence is 15 residues long. Germline loops: CDR1 SNHLY, CDR2 FYNNEI. This CDR3 reads CASSEERGGNQPQHF. CDR3 DNA: TGTGCCAGCAGTGAAGAAAGGGGAGGAAATCAGCCCCAGCATTTT.

This chain connects TRBV6-5 to TRBJ1-6; D not certain. CDR1 is MNHEY and CDR2 is SVGAGI in the germline V gene. Trimming stripped 5 bases from V and 3 bases from J, with 11 bases between. This CDR3 has 15 residues. DNA for the CDR3: TGTGCCAGCAGTCCCCGCAGGAACTATAATTCACCCCTCCACTTT. This encodes CASSPRRNYNSPLHF.

This chain joins TRBV9 and TRBJ1-1; TRBD1 agrees at 12 bases. The CDR3 is 14 residues long. Losses at the gene ends were 3 bases for V and 4 bases for J; bases not matched to a gene: 1. Germline V lookup: CDR1 SGDLS, CDR2 YYNGEE. CDR3: CASSAGQGATEAFF. In DNA, the CDR3 is TGTGCCAGCAGCGCGGGACAGGGGGCCACTGAAGCTTTCTTT.

The chain links TRBV5-6 to TRBJ1-1; D remains ambiguous. Germline V gene data show CDR1 as SGHDT and CDR2 as YYEEEE. V lost 4 bases and J lost 4, with 14 bases in between. The CDR3 totals 14 residues. The CDR3 region is CASSLDPEGTEAFF. CDR3 sequence (DNA): TGTGCCAGCAGCCTGGATCCGGAGGGCACTGAAGCTTTCTTT.

This rearrangement joins TRBV5-1 to TRBJ1-4; tentative D call: TRBD1 (5 bases). The CDR3 has 16 amino acids. V was pared by 4 bases and J by 7 bases, with 20 bases between. Germline CDR1 is SGHRS and CDR2 is YFSETQ. CDR3: CASSIEGGGAPEKLFF. CDR3 coding DNA: TGCGCCAGCAGCATCGAGGGAGGAGGGGCCCCTGAAAAACTGTTTTTT.

V usage is TRBV7-2 and J usage is TRBJ2-7; perhaps TRBD1 as D (8 bases). V lost 4 bases to trimming and J lost 7 bases, with 20 bases between them. There are 15 residues in the CDR3. Germline V gene data show CDR1 as SGHTA and CDR2 as FQGNSA. The DNA for the CDR3 is TGTGCCAGCAGCTCCGGGAGGCAGGGGGCGCGAGAGCAGTACTTC. Residues: CASSSGRQGAREQYF.

The chain links TRBV12-5 to TRBJ2-7; unclear D gene. The CDR3 is 13 residues long. Germline assignment: CDR1 LGHNT and CDR2 FRNRAP. Trimming pared 4 bases from V and 6 bases from J, leaving 13 bases between. The CDR3 spells CASGSGLEAEQYF. CDR3 bases: TGTGCTAGTGGTTCGGGTTTAGAGGCCGAGCAGTACTTC.

This chain uses TRBV28 with TRBJ2-5, with 9 positions matching TRBD2. Germline assignment: CDR1 MDHEN and CDR2 SYDVKM. The V segment lost 1 base and the J segment 2 bases; nucleotides outside the gene matches: 11. The CDR3 runs 18 residues. In DNA, the CDR3 is TGTGCCAGCAGTTTATTGTATCGGACTAGCGCCAAACAAGAGACCCAGTACTTC. Encoded protein: CASSLLYRTSAKQETQYF.

The V call is TRBV4-1, the J call TRBJ2-2; D is possibly TRBD1 (6 bases). This CDR3 has 16 amino acids. V dropped 4 bases and J dropped 0 bases, with 12 bases sitting between them. Germline V lookup: CDR1 MGHRA, CDR2 YSYEKL. This CDR3 reads CASSPHRAPNTGELFF. The CDR3 DNA reads TGCGCCAGCAGCCCGCACAGGGCCCCGAACACCGGGGAGCTGTTTTTT.